A single sample is the source of the 10 T cell receptor beta chains below, sequenced in a study of Ad26.COV2.S vaccination and SARS-CoV-2 variants. Sequencing was performed with immunoSEQ multiplex PCR; in TCRdb, only in-frame clones are kept and a portion is missing. The sample consists of roughly 270,000 clones, around 87% of them appearing once. The treatment here: over 15 received Ad26.COV2.S at low or high dose, single or two shots; five or six received placebo; per-sample allocation not given. Sampling happened 63 days after the first vaccine or placebo injection. The sample consisted of peripheral blood, taken in a trial of Ad26.COV2.S vaccine versus placebo. The receptors here all came from a person aged 18-60 years who received the Ad26.COV2.S COVID-19 vaccine or a placebo.

Worth noting for this clone: The same CDR3 arises from other DNA sequences in this sample as well. The V gene is TRBV2, the J gene TRBJ2-6; D unclear. Looked up from germline, CDR1 is SNHLY and CDR2 is FYNNEI. The V and J ends lost 6 bases and 0 bases respectively, with 6 bases between them. The CDR3 spans 14 residues. In DNA, the CDR3 is TGTGCCAGCAGGAAGTCCTCTGGGGCCAACGTCCTGACTTTC. This sequence encodes CASRKSSGANVLTF.

The chain couples TRBV7-9 to TRBJ1-2; unclear D gene. The CDR3 has 16 residues. Germline-derived CDR1 and CDR2 are SEHNR and FQNEAQ (reference sequence). The V gene lost 5 bases and the J gene lost 8 bases, with 24 bases spanning the gap. CDR3 nucleotide sequence: TGTGCCAGCAGCCGAGCTCAGGACCGGGTACGCGGCGGCTACACCTTC. It codes for CASSRAQDRVRGGYTF.

The chain uses TRBV10-1 and TRBJ2-5; D is perhaps TRBD1 (6 bases). The germline V gene has CDR1 WNHNN and CDR2 SYGVQD (reference sequence). The CDR3 spans 15 residues. V gave up 0 bases and J gave up 2 bases, with 10 bases separating them. The chain's CDR3 is CASSESGAKQETQYF. The CDR3 DNA reads TGCGCCAGCAGTGAGTCGGGGGCTAAGCAAGAGACCCAGTACTTC.

This clone was picked up one time. The chain employs TRBV20-1 and TRBJ2-3; 8 bases match TRBD1. The V gene end was trimmed by 3 bases and the J gene end by 6 bases; junction bases not matched to a gene: 8. Germline V gene lookup returns CDR1 DFQATT and CDR2 SNEGSKA (reference sequence). The CDR3 extends over 14 amino acids. CDR3 bases: TGCAGTGCTAGTGGGCAGGGGGCGTGGGATACGCAGTATTTT. Residues: CSASGQGAWDTQYF.

The rearrangement joins TRBV5-6 to TRBJ2-7, with D perhaps TRBD2 (6 bases). Germline CDR1 reads SGHDT; CDR2 reads YYEEEE. The CDR3 loop spans 15 amino acids. Trimming took off 4 bases at V and 2 bases at J, with 16 bases between the two ends. CDR3 sequence: CASSLYAGSPYEQYF. The DNA for the CDR3 is TGTGCCAGCAGCCTATACGCCGGGAGTCCCTACGAGCAGTACTTC.

The chain is built from TRBV11-2 and TRBJ1-6, with 7 nucleotides matching TRBD1. From germline, CDR1 is SGHAT and CDR2 FQNNGV. The V segment lost 0 bases and the J segment 7 bases; nucleotides outside the gene matches: 6. This CDR3 has 16 residues. The CDR3 nucleotides are TGTGCCAGCAGCTTAGAGGCTGGGGGACAGAATTCACCCCTCCACTTT. Amino acid sequence: CASSLEAGGQNSPLHF.

The chain recombines TRBV9 with TRBJ2-1; no clear D gene. Trimming shortened V by 3 bases and J by 4 bases, and 20 bases separated the two germline ends. The CDR3 covers 17 residues. Germline V gives CDR1 SGDLS, CDR2 YYNGEE. The CDR3 nucleotides read TGTGCCAGCAGCGATGGACCCTCCACCTTCAGTTACAATGAGCAGTTCTTC. It encodes CASSDGPSTFSYNEQFF. The full variable domain, completed using reference TRBV9 and TRBJ2-1, is DSGVTQTPKHLITATGQRVTLRCSPRSGDLSVYWYQQSLDQGLQFLIQYYNGEERAKGNILERFSAQQFPDLHSELNLSSLELGDSALYFCASSDGPSTFSYNEQFFGPGTRLTVL.

This chain uses TRBV27 with TRBJ2-1; a weak D match, TRBD1 (5 bases). The V and J ends lost 7 bases and 0 bases respectively, with 16 bases between them. The CDR3 runs to 16 residues. Germline V gives CDR1 MNHEY, CDR2 SMNVEV (reference sequence). CDR3 DNA sequence: TGTGCCAGCAATCCGTTAGGGGCAGGCTCCTACAATGAGCAGTTCTTC. Encoded protein: CASNPLGAGSYNEQFF.

The rearrangement uses TRBV5-6 and TRBJ2-2; 7 bases agree with TRBD2. This CDR3 comprises 15 residues. The germline V gene encodes CDR1 SGHDT and CDR2 YYEEEE. Trimming cost V 4 bases and J 4 bases; bases outside gene matches: 7. CDR3 coding DNA: TGTGCCAGCAGCCTGGGGGGGAGTGCCACCGGGGAGCTGTTTTTT. Translation: CASSLGGSATGELFF. The full variable domain, with the rest looked up from reference TRBV5-6 and TRBJ2-2, is DAGVTQSPTHLIKTRGQQVTLRCSPKSGHDTVSWYQQALGQGPQFIFQYYEEEERQRGNFPDRFSGHQFPNYSSELNVNALLLGDSALYLCASSLGGSATGELFFGEGSRLTVL.

The V and J genes are TRBV27 and TRBJ2-1; 12 positions match TRBD2. Trimming took 5 bases from V and 8 from J; bases not matched to a gene: 10. The CDR3 runs 16 residues. Germline V gene data show CDR1 as MNHEY and CDR2 as SMNVEV (reference sequence). The CDR3 reads CASSPLAGGPLDEQFF. CDR3 DNA: TGTGCCAGCAGTCCCCTAGCGGGGGGGCCTCTGGATGAGCAGTTCTTC.